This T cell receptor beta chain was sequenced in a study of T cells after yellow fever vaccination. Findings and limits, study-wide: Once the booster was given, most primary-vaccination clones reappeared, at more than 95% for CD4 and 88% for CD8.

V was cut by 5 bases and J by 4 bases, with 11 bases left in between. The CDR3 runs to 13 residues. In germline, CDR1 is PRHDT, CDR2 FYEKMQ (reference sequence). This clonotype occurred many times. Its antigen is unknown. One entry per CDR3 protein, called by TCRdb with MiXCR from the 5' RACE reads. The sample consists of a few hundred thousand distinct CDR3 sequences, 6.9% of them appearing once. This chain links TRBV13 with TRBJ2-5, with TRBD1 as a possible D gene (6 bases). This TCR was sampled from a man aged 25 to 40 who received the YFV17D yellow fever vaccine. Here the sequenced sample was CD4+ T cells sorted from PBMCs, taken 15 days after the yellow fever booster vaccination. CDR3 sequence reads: CASSARGSETQYF. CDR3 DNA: TGTGCCAGCAGCGCCAGGGGCTCAGAGACCCAGTACTTC.